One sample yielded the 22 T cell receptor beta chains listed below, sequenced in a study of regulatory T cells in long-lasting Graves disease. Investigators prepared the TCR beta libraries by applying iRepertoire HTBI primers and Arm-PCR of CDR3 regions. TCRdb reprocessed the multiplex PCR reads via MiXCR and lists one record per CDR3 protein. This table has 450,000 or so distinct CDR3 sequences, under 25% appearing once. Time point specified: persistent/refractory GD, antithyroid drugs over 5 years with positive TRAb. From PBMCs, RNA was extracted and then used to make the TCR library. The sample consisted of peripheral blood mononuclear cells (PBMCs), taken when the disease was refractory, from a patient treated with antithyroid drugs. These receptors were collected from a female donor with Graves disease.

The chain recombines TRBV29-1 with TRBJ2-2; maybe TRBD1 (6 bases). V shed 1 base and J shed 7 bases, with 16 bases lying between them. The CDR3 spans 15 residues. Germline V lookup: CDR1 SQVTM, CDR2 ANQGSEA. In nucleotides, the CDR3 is TGCAGCGTTGAAGGGTTAGGGGGATCGTTCGGGGAGCTGTTTTTT. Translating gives CSVEGLGGSFGELFF.

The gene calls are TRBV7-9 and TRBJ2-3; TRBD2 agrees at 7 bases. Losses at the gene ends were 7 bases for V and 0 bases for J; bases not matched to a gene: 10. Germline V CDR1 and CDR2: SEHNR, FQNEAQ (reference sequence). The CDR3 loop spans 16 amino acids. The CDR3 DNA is TGTGCCAGCACCGAAGCAGGGCGGGAGAGCACAGATACGCAGTATTTT. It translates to CASTEAGRESTDTQYF.

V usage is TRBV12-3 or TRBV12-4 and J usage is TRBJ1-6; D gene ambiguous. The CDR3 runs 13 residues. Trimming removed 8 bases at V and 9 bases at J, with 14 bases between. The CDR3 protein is CASGYRESSPLHF. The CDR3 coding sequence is TGTGCCAGCGGTTATAGGGAGAGTTCACCCCTCCACTTT.

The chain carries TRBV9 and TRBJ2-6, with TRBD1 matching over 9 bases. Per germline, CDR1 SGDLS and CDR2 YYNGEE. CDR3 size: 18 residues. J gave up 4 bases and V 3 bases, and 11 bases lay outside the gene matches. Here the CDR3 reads CASSARDRVHPGANVLTF. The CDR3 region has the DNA TGTGCCAGCAGCGCCCGGGACAGGGTACACCCCGGGGCCAACGTCCTGACTTTC.

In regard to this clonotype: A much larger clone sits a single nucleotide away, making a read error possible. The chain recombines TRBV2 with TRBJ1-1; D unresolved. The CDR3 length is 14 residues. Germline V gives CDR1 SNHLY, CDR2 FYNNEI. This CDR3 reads CASSETGYDTVAFF. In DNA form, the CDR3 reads TGTGCCAGCAGTGAAACGGGTTACGACACTGTAGCTTTCTTT.

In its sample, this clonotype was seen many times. In DNA, the CDR3 is TGTGCCAGCAGCTTGGGAGGGCCTGAAGCTTTCTTT. Its translation is CASSLGGPEAFF. The rearrangement joins TRBV27 to TRBJ1-1; D not certain. Germline CDR1 is MNHEY and CDR2 is SMNVEV (reference sequence). This CDR3 region has 12 residues. V shed 6 bases and J shed 6 bases, with 11 bases lying between them.

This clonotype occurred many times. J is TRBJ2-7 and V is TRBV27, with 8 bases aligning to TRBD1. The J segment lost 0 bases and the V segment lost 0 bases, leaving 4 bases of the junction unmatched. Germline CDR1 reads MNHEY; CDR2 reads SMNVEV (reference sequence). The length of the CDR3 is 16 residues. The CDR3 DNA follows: TGTGCCAGCAGTTTATCGGGGACAGGTAGCTCCTACGAGCAGTACTTC. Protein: CASSLSGTGSSYEQYF.

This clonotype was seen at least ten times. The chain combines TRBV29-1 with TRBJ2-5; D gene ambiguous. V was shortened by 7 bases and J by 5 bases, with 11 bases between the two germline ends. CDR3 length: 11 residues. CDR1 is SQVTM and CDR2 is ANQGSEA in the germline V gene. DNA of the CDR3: TGCAGCGCTACGATAAGGGAGACCCAGTACTTC. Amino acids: CSATIRETQYF. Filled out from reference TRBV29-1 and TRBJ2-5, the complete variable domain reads SAVISQKPSRDICQRGTSLTIQCQVDSQVTMMFWYRQQPGQSLTLIATANQGSEATYESGFVIDKFPISRPNLTFSTLTVSNMSPEDSSIYLCSATIRETQYFGPGTRLLVL.

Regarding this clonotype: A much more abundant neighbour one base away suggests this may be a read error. The chain's CDR3 is CASNDSLLSNEQFF. The CDR3 region has the DNA TGTGCCAGCAATGATTCGCTTCTTTCGAATGAGCAGTTCTTC. This chain uses TRBV6-1 with TRBJ2-1; D is unresolved. The germline CDR1 and CDR2 sequences are MNHNS and SASEGT. CDR3 length: 14 amino acids. Trimming took off 7 bases at V and 7 bases at J, with 17 bases between the two ends.

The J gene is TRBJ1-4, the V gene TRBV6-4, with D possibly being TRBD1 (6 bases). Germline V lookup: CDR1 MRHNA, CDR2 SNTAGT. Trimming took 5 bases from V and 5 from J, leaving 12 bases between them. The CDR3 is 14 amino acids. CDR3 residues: CASSLDGQNEKLFF. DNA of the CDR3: TGTGCCAGCAGTTTAGACGGACAGAATGAAAAACTGTTTTTT.

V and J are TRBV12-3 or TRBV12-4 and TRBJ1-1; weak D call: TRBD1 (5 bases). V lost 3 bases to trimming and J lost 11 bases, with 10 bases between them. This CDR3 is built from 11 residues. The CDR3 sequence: CASSFGRDAFF. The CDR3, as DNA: TGTGCCAGCAGTTTCGGCAGGGACGCTTTCTTT.

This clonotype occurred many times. The CDR3 region is CSVGGGGLNTEAFF. The CDR3 DNA is TGCAGCGTTGGGGGAGGGGGGTTGAACACTGAAGCTTTCTTT. This rearrangement joins TRBV29-1 to TRBJ1-1; tentatively, D is TRBD1 (6 bases). Germline loops: CDR1 SQVTM, CDR2 ANQGSEA. This CDR3 has 14 amino acids. With 4 bases removed from V and 0 bases from J, the gap between germline ends came to 12 bases.

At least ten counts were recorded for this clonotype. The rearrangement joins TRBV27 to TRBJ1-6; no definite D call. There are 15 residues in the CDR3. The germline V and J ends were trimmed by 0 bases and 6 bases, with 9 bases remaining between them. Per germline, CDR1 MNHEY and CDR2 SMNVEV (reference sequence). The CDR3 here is CASSLSIVINSPLHF. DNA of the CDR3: TGTGCCAGCAGTTTATCGATCGTGATTAATTCACCCCTCCACTTT.

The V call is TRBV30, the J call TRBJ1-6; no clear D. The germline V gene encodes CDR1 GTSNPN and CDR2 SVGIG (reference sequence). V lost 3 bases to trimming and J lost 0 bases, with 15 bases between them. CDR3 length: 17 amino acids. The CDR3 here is CAWSGERASSYNSPLHF. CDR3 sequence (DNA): TGTGCCTGGAGCGGGGAGAGGGCGAGCTCCTATAATTCACCCCTCCACTTT.

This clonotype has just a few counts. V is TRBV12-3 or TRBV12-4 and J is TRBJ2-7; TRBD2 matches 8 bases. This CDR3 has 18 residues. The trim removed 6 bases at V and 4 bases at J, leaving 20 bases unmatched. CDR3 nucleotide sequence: TGTGCCAGCAGCCGCCGGGGTCGGGCGGGAGGCCTTGGATACGAGCAGTACTTC. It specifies CASSRRGRAGGLGYEQYF.

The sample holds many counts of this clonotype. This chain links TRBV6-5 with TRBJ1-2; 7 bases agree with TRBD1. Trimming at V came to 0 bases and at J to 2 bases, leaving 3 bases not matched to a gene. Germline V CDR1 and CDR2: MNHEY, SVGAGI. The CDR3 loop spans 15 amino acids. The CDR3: CASSYSGQTNYGYTF. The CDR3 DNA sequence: TGTGCCAGCAGTTACTCGGGACAGACCAACTATGGCTACACCTTC.

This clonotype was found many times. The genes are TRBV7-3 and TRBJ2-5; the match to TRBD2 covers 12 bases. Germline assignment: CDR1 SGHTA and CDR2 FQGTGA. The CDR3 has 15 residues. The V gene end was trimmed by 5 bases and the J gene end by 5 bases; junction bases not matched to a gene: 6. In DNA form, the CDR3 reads TGTGCCAGCAGCCGGACTAGCGGGACCGGGGAGACCCAGTACTTC. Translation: CASSRTSGTGETQYF.

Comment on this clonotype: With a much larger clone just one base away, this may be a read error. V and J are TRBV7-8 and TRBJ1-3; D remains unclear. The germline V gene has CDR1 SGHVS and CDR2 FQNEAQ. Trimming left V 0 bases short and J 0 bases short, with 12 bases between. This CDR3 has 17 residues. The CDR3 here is CASSLAAAGLSGNTIYF. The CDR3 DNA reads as TGTGCCAGCAGCTTAGCCGCCGCTGGCCTCTCTGGAAACACCATATATTTT.

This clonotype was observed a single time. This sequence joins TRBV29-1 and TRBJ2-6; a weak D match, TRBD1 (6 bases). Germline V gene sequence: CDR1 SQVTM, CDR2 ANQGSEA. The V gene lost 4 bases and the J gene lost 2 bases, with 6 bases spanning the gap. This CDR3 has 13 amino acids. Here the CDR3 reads CSVGTAGANVLTF. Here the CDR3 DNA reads TGCAGCGTTGGGACAGCTGGGGCCAACGTCCTGACTTTC.

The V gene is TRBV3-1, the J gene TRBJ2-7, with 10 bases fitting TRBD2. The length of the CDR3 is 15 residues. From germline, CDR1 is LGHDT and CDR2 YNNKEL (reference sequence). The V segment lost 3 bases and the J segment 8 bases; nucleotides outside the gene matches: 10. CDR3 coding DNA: TGTGCCAGCAGCCAGGTCCCTAGCGGGGGATACAAGCAGTACTTC. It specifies CASSQVPSGGYKQYF.

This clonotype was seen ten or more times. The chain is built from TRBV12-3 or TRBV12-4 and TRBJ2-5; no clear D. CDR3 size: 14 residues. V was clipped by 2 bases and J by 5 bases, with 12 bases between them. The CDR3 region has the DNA TGTGCCAGCAGTTTAATATTGGGGTGGGAGACCCAGTACTTC. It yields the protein CASSLILGWETQYF.

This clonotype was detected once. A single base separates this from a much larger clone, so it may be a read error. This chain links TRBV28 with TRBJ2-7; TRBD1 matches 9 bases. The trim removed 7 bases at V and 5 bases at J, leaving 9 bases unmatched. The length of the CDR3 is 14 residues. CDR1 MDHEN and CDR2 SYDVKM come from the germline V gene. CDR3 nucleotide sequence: TGTGCCAGCAAGGGAGGGACAGGGCGGGACGAGCAGTACTTC. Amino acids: CASKGGTGRDEQYF.